A single sample is the source of the 2 T cell receptor beta chains below, sequenced in a study of blood T cell repertoires in COVID-19. Assay: immunoSEQ multiplex PCR; the TCRdb copy retains only in-frame clones and omits some. The sample yields 200,000 to 250,000 clones, more than 65% seen once. Sequencing used peripheral blood. The receptors originated from a woman aged 80 or older with acute or convalescent COVID-19.

This sequence joins TRBV5-1 and TRBJ2-3; 8 positions match TRBD1. The ends lost 2 bases at V and 2 bases at J; junction bases unmatched: 7. The CDR3 sequence is 16 residues long. Germline V gene sequence: CDR1 SGHRS, CDR2 YFSETQ. CDR3 in DNA: TGCGCCAGCAGCTTATTGGGACAGGCAACCACAGATACGCAGTATTTT. This sequence encodes CASSLLGQATTDTQYF. The full variable domain, with the rest looked up from reference TRBV5-1 and TRBJ2-3, is KAGVTQTPRYLIKTRGQQVTLSCSPISGHRSVSWYQQTPGQGLQFLFEYFSETQRNKGNFPGRFSGRQFSNSRSEMNVSTLELGDSALYLCASSLLGQATTDTQYFGPGTRLTVL.

This chain links TRBV2 with TRBJ2-2; a weak D match, TRBD2 (6 bases). The V and J ends lost 6 bases and 6 bases respectively, with 14 bases between them. CDR3 length equals 14 residues. The germline V gene encodes CDR1 SNHLY and CDR2 FYNNEI. CDR3 nucleotide sequence: TGTGCCAGCAGGCAGCTGGAGGGCTCCGGGGAGCTGTTTTTT. Amino acid sequence: CASRQLEGSGELFF.